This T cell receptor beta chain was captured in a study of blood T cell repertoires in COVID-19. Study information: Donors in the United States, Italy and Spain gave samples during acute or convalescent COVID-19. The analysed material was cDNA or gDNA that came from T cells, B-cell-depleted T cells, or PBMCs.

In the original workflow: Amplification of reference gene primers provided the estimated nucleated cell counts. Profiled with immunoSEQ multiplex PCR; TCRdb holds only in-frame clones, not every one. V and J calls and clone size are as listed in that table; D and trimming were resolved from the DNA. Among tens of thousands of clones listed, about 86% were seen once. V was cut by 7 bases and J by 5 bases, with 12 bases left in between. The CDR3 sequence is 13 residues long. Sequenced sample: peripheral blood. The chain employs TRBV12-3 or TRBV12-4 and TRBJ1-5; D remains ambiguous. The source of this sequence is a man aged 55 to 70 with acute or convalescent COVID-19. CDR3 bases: TGTGCCAGCAACCTACACGGGGATCAGCCCCAGCATTTT. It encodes CASNLHGDQPQHF.